Each of the 8 T cell receptor beta chains below was sequenced from the same sample in a study of T-cell reconstitution after alpha-beta-depleted transplantation in children (dated by TCRdb to about 2016). What the authors observed across the whole study: Over the following months the frequencies of hyperexpanded clones went down, and after one year T-cell counts and TCRbeta diversity were mostly credited to newly produced T cells.

Library preparation used PCR. Sequencing used an Illumina HiSeq 2500. TCR library preparation used molecular barcoding, with unique molecular identifiers applied to normalize quantification of the TCRbeta repertoire. The public reads were reanalyzed by TCRdb: fastp trimming at Q25, MiXCR alignment, in-frame beta chains only. Entries are consolidated by CDR3 protein sequence, retaining the most common genes and DNA. The sample has 250,000 to 300,000 distinct CDR3 sequences on record, nearly 8% of them singletons. The ten largest make up approximately 9.1% of the sample. The treatment or condition label for this specimen denotes: allogeneic hematopoietic cell transplantation with graft depleted of TCRalphabeta T cells and CD19 B cells. No cognate antigen is known for these TCRs. The specimen was peripheral blood, collected 360 days after TCRalphabeta/CD19-depleted stem cell transplant. The receptors were sampled from a female patient aged 2-10 years who had a stem cell transplant for Fanconi anemia, so the T cells may come from the graft donor.

This chain joins TRBV9 and TRBJ1-1; no clear D. This CDR3 contains 13 residues. Germline CDR1 and CDR2: SGDLS and YYNGEE. V was cut by 2 bases and J by 2 bases, with 7 bases left in between. This CDR3 reads CASSVGPNTEAFF. The DNA for the CDR3 is TGTGCCAGCAGCGTCGGTCCAAACACTGAAGCTTTCTTT.

This clonotype was seen many times. The chain carries TRBV29-1 and TRBJ2-5; TRBD1 agrees at 9 bases. Germline V gene data show CDR1 as SQVTM and CDR2 as ANQGSEA. The V gene end was trimmed by 5 bases and the J gene end by 1 base; junction bases not matched to a gene: 2. This CDR3 is 13 amino acids long. The CDR3 DNA is TGCAGCGTTCGGACAGGGGTCCAAGAGACCCAGTACTTC. This codes for CSVRTGVQETQYF.

This rearrangement joins TRBV6-1 to TRBJ1-1, with D tentatively TRBD1 (6 bases). With 10 bases removed from V and 5 bases from J, the gap between germline ends came to 17 bases. This CDR3 region has 13 residues. CDR1 and CDR2 (germline): MNHNS, SASEGT. CDR3 in amino acids: CATRQVLSTEAFF. For the CDR3, the DNA is TGTGCCACCCGACAGGTTTTATCGACTGAAGCTTTCTTT.

This clonotype was counted a few times. This CDR3 is CASSLSRTNYEQYF. Here the CDR3 DNA reads TGTGCCAGCAGCTTATCGCGGACAAACTACGAGCAGTACTTC. The V call is TRBV7-7, the J call TRBJ2-7, with a weak D call TRBD1 (5 bases). CDR3 length equals 14 residues. The ends were cut back, 2 bases at V and 3 bases at J, with 11 bases in the middle. From germline, CDR1 is SSHAT and CDR2 FNYEAQ (reference sequence).

This clonotype was seen a handful of times. The DNA of the CDR3 is TGTGCCAGCACCCATAGCGGGGGGGCTAAAGATACGCAGTATTTT. Encoded protein: CASTHSGGAKDTQYF. This chain links TRBV6-4 with TRBJ2-3, with 11 positions matching TRBD2. Germline values: CDR1 MRHNA, CDR2 SNTAGT. There are 15 residues in the CDR3. J gave up 5 bases and V 7 bases, and 8 bases lay outside the gene matches.

There are many counts of this clonotype. The V call is TRBV19, the J call TRBJ2-7, with unresolved D. CDR1 LNHDA and CDR2 SQIVND come from the germline V gene (reference sequence). V was cut by 7 bases and J by 1 base, with 11 bases left in between. The CDR3 runs to 13 residues. CDR3 sequence reads: CASKSSSSYEQYF. CDR3 sequence (DNA): TGTGCCAGTAAAAGCTCTTCATCCTACGAGCAGTACTTC.

This clonotype was counted at least ten times. V usage is TRBV15 and J usage is TRBJ2-2, with D perhaps TRBD2 (6 bases). The CDR3 runs 17 residues. V shed 0 bases and J shed 3 bases, with 14 bases lying between them. Germline lookup yields CDR1 LNHNV and CDR2 YYDKDF (reference sequence). CDR3 coding DNA: TGTGCCACCAGCAGAGAAGGGCGGGGTCGGTACACCGGGGAGCTGTTTTTT. Protein product: CATSREGRGRYTGELFF.

This clonotype appeared a few times. The gene calls are TRBV5-4 and TRBJ2-1; no reliable D call. Germline V gene lookup returns CDR1 SGHNT and CDR2 YYREEE (reference sequence). CDR3 length equals 15 residues. V dropped 0 bases and J dropped 1 base, with 8 bases sitting between them. CDR3 nucleotide sequence: TGTGCCAGCAGCTTGGATCCAGTTTCCTACAATGAGCAGTTCTTC. Its protein product is CASSLDPVSYNEQFF.